The 15 T cell receptor beta chains listed next were all sequenced from one sample in a study of CD8+CD57+ T cells in acquired aplastic anemia. It was patients with CD8+CD57+ cell expansion by flow cytometry who were chosen for sequencing. TCR beta VDJ and CDR3 profiles were obtained from a genomic DNA template. TCRdb used MiXCR to reprocess the reads, holding one entry per CDR3 protein. The sample comprises about 470,000 distinct CDR3 sequences, about a third of which are singletons, and around 0.82% rests with the top ten. Sequencing used sorted CD4+, CD8+, or CD8+CD57+ T cells (not recorded which) from PBMCs. Source of these receptors: a human donor with aplastic anemia.

The chain has TRBV19 and TRBJ2-7; tentative D call: TRBD1 (7 bases). The CDR3 is 14 residues long. V dropped 4 bases and J dropped 0 bases, with 10 bases sitting between them. Germline V gene lookup returns CDR1 LNHDA and CDR2 SQIVND (reference sequence). The CDR3 region is CASSNQGGSYEQYF. CDR3 nucleotide sequence: TGTGCCAGTAGTAACCAGGGGGGCTCCTACGAGCAGTACTTC.

The rearrangement links TRBV18 to TRBJ2-3, with 9 nucleotides matching TRBD2. With 6 bases clipped from V and 2 bases from J, the junction kept 12 bases outside the gene matches. Germline lookup yields CDR1 KGHSH and CDR2 LQKENI. This CDR3 spans 17 amino acids. The CDR3 DNA sequence: TGTGCCAGCTCCAAAGAGACTAGCGGTGCCACCACAGATACGCAGTATTTT. Encoded protein: CASSKETSGATTDTQYF.

The chain carries TRBV30 and TRBJ2-5, with D possibly called TRBD1 or TRBD2 (5 bases each). The CDR3 spans 16 residues. The germline V gene has CDR1 GTSNPN and CDR2 SVGIG (reference sequence). V was clipped by 0 bases and J by 5 bases, with 19 bases between them. The CDR3 DNA reads as TGTGCCTGGAGTGTACATACCGGTGGGGGACGGGAGACCCAGTACTTC. Its protein product is CAWSVHTGGGRETQYF.

The rearrangement uses TRBV11-3 and TRBJ1-3; D is unresolved. Germline V gene sequence: CDR1 SGHNT, CDR2 YENEEA. CDR3 length equals 17 residues. V lost 1 base to trimming and J lost 0 bases, with 13 bases between them. This CDR3 reads CASSLGPPVNSGNTIYF. DNA for the CDR3: TGTGCCAGCAGCTTAGGTCCTCCTGTTAACTCTGGAAACACCATATATTTT. Combining the CDR3 with reference TRBV11-3 and TRBJ1-3 gives the whole variable domain EAGVVQSPRYKIIEKKQPVAFWCNPISGHNTLYWYLQNLGQGPELLIRYENEEAVDDSQLPKDRFSAERLKGVDSTLKIQPAELGDSAVYLCASSLGPPVNSGNTIYFGEGSWLTVV.

This sequence joins TRBV20-1 and TRBJ2-7; 8 nucleotides align to TRBD1. Germline V lookup: CDR1 DFQATT, CDR2 SNEGSKA (reference sequence). The V gene end was trimmed by 5 bases and the J gene end by 2 bases; junction bases not matched to a gene: 11. This CDR3 has 15 amino acids. The CDR3 sequence: CSARPAGGKTYEQYF. As DNA, the CDR3 is TGCAGTGCTCGACCCGCAGGGGGCAAAACCTACGAGCAGTACTTC.

Concerning this clonotype itself: It may be a read error: a sequence one base away is much more abundant. V and J are TRBV10-3 and TRBJ2-3; D assignment may be TRBD1 or TRBD2 (5 bases each). CDR3 length equals 17 residues. V lost 6 bases and J lost 7, with 26 bases in between. Germline CDR1 and CDR2: ENHRY and SYGVKD. CDR3 in amino acids: CAISKKSRGRVTNTQYF. DNA of the CDR3: TGTGCCATCAGCAAAAAGTCCCGGGGCAGGGTCACGAATACGCAGTATTTT.

This clonotype was observed at least ten times. CDR3 residues: CSAHRDRALSPLHF. The CDR3 DNA reads TGCAGTGCTCACCGGGACAGGGCCCTCTCACCCCTCCACTTT. V and J are TRBV20-1 and TRBJ1-6; 9 bases map to TRBD1. Germline CDR1 is DFQATT and CDR2 is SNEGSKA (reference sequence). The CDR3 runs 14 residues. After removal of 5 bases from V and 10 bases from J, the junction contained 9 bases not matched to a gene.

This clonotype was counted many times. This chain connects TRBV29-1 to TRBJ1-3; a weak D match, TRBD1 (5 bases). This CDR3 has 16 residues. Per the germline V gene, CDR1 is SQVTM and CDR2 is ANQGSEA. V shed 4 bases and J shed 0 bases, with 16 bases lying between them. The CDR3 nucleotides read TGCAGCGTTGTTTGGGACCACATTATCTCTGGAAACACCATATATTTT. Protein product: CSVVWDHIISGNTIYF.

This clonotype was picked up many times. The chain is built from TRBV20-1 and TRBJ2-5; the D gene is possibly TRBD1 (6 bases). Germline values: CDR1 DFQATT, CDR2 SNEGSKA (reference sequence). The CDR3 spans 16 residues. The V end was cut by 6 bases, the J end by 0 bases, with 20 bases between. CDR3 sequence (DNA): TGCAGTGCCACCTCCGTGACAGGCACATACCAAGAGACCCAGTACTTC. Encoded protein: CSATSVTGTYQETQYF.

This clonotype was seen at least ten times. This rearrangement joins TRBV7-2 to TRBJ2-1; D tentatively reads TRBD1 or TRBD2 (5 bases each). Trimming left V 7 bases short and J 8 bases short, with 18 bases between. Germline V gene data show CDR1 as SGHTA and CDR2 as FQGNSA. This CDR3 comprises 14 residues. CDR3 bases: TGTGCCAGCACCTTGGGGGATCCGGCAGATGAGCAGTTCTTC. Its translation: CASTLGDPADEQFF.

For this clonotype: A clone one base away is much larger, so this may be a read error. This chain joins TRBV12-3 or TRBV12-4 and TRBJ1-6, with D unclear. The CDR3 is made up of 12 amino acids. CDR3 in amino acids: CASSPEFPPPHF. DNA for the CDR3: TGTGCCAGCAGTCCGGAATTTCCGCCCCCCCACTTT.

This clonotype has a count of ten or more. The J gene is TRBJ2-5, the V gene TRBV20-1; D is ambiguous. The V end was cut by 6 bases, the J end by 2 bases, with 10 bases between. Germline loops: CDR1 DFQATT, CDR2 SNEGSKA (reference sequence). The CDR3 contains 12 residues. The CDR3 DNA follows: TGCAGTGCCCGACTCCCTCAAGAGACCCAGTACTTC. This translates into CSARLPQETQYF.

This clonotype was found a few times. The junction shows a germline mismatch at one end, possibly a read error. V and J are TRBV7-9 and TRBJ2-4, with D tentatively TRBD1 (6 bases). CDR1 and CDR2 (germline): SEHNR, FQNEAQ (reference sequence). The CDR3 totals 13 residues. The CDR3 region has the DNA TGTGCCAGCGGCTTAGATCAGGGGAACATTCAGTACTTC. Its protein product is CASGLDQGNIQYF. Full variable domain (outside the CDR3, taken from reference TRBV7-9 and TRBJ2-4): DTGVSQNPRHKITKRGQNVTFRCDPISEHNRLYWYRQTLGQGPEFLTYFQNEAQLEKSRLLSDRFSAERPKGSFSTLEIQRTEQGDSAMYLCASGLDQGNIQYFGAGTRLSVL.

There are many counts of this clonotype. The CDR3 DNA sequence: TGTGCCAGCTTAGGATCGGGATACACTACGTATGGCTACACCTTC. This sequence encodes CASLGSGYTTYGYTF. The rearrangement joins TRBV19 to TRBJ1-2; D remains ambiguous. This CDR3 is built from 15 residues. Trimming cost V 9 bases and J 5 bases, with 22 bases left between them. Germline-derived CDR1 and CDR2 are LNHDA and SQIVND (reference sequence). Looking up the rest from reference TRBV19 and TRBJ1-2 gives the full variable domain: DGGITQSPKYLFRKEGQNVTLSCEQNLNHDAMYWYRQDPGQGLRLIYYSQIVNDFQKGDIAEGYSVSREKKESFPLTVTSAQKNPTAFYLCASLGSGYTTYGYTFGSGTRLTVV.

As concerns this clonotype: At one of its ends the junction is not consistent with the germline gene, which may arise from a read error. This sequence joins TRBV6-2 or TRBV6-3 and TRBJ2-1; 8 bases are a match to TRBD2. Germline V CDR1 and CDR2: MNHEY, SVGEGT. The CDR3 contains 16 residues. CDR3 DNA sequence: TGTGCCAGCAGCTACTCGACCGGGAGGGCCCAGAATGAGCAGTTCTTC. It specifies CASSYSTGRAQNEQFF.